The clone carrying this T cell receptor (beta chain) was seen repeatedly, ten times or more. What it binds is not known. These data come from a study of Graves' ophthalmopathy and Graves' hyperthyroidism. Findings and caveats of the study: Built on 13 signatures, a model told ophthalmopathy apart from stable hyperthyroidism with 85% to 90% sensitivity and under 83% specificity. Blood also held most thyroid clonotypes expanded above 0.001 frequency.

Amplification of TCR beta CDR3 regions used RNA transcripts. An opening RT-PCR round employed HTBI primers and preceded a second-round multiplex PCR. TCRdb used MiXCR to reprocess the multiplex PCR reads, holding one entry per CDR3 protein. The repertoire has over 150,000 distinct CDR3 sequences, around two fifths of them found once; the top ten carry about 6%. V lost 6 bases and J lost 4; bases outside the gene matches: 18. The CDR3 is made up of 18 amino acids. The PBMC fraction was derived from around 9.4 ml of fresh peripheral blood. The chain couples TRBV12-3 or TRBV12-4 to TRBJ2-7; TRBD2 matches 10 bases. What was sequenced was peripheral blood. The sequence was obtained from a woman in her thirties or forties with Graves' ophthalmopathy. The CDR3 DNA reads TGTGCCAGCAGCCCCGGGGGTGTTAGCGGGAGGCTGAATTACGAGCAGTACTTC. Its protein product is CASSPGGVSGRLNYEQYF.